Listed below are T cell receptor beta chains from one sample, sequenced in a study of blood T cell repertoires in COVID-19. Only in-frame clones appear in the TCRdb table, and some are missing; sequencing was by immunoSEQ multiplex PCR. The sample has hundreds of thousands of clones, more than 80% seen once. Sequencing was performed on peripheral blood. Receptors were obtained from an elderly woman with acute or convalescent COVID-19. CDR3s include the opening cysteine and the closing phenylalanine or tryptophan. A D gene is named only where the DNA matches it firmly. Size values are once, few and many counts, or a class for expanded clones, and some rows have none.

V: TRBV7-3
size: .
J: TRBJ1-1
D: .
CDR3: CASSPMGGHSNTEAFF
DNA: TGTGCCAGCAGCCCCATGGGGGGGCATTCGAACACTGAAGCTTTCTTT

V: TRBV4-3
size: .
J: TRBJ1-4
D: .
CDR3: CASSQEYQGFFEKLFF
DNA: TGCGCCAGCAGCCAAGAGTATCAGGGTTTTTTTGAAAAACTGTTTTTT

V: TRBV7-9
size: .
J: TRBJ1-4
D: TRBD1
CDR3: CASSLTSTGLGEKLFF
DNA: TGTGCCAGCAGCCTAACATCGACAGGGCTGGGAGAAAAACTGTTTTTT

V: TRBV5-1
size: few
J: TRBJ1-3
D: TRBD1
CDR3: CASSPGQGLRNTIYF
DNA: TGCGCCAGCAGCCCCGGACAGGGCCTCCGAAACACCATATATTTT

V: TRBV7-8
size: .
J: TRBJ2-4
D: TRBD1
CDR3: CASSLGGQSWDIQYF
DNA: TGTGCCAGCAGCTTAGGGGGACAGTCCTGGGACATTCAGTACTTC

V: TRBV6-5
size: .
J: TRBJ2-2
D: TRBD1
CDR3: CASRPDRGRGELFF
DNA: TGTGCCAGCAGACCGGACAGGGGGCGCGGGGAGCTGTTTTTT

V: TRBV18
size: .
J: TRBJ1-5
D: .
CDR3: CASSPKGMSNQPQHF
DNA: TGTGCCAGCTCACCAAAGGGGATGAGCAATCAGCCCCAGCATTTT

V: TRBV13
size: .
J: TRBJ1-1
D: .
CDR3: CASSLQNTEAFF
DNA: TGTGCCAGCAGCTTACAGAACACTGAAGCTTTCTTT

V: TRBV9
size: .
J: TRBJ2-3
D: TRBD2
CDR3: CASSVVPSGGDSTDTQYF
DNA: TGTGCCAGCAGCGTAGTCCCTTCGGGGGGGGATAGCACAGATACGCAGTATTTT

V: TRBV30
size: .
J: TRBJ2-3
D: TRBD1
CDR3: CAWSTGQGGTDTQYF
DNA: TGTGCCTGGAGTACGGGACAGGGGGGCACAGATACGCAGTATTTT

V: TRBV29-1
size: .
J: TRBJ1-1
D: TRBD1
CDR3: CSAGTGGVWGTEAFF
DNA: TGCAGCGCCGGGACAGGGGGCGTGTGGGGGACTGAAGCTTTCTTT

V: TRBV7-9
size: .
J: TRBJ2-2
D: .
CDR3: CASSLETGNTGELFF
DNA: TGTGCCAGCAGCTTAGAGACAGGGAACACCGGGGAGCTGTTTTTT

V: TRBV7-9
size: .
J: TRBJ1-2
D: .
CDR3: CASSPTSDGYTF
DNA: TGTGCCAGCAGCCCCACTTCGGATGGCTACACCTTC

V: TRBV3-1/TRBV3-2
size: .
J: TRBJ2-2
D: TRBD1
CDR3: CASSHTGQGRTMNTGELFF
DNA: TGTGCCAGCAGCCATACGGGACAGGGACGAACTATGAACACCGGGGAGCTGTTTTTT

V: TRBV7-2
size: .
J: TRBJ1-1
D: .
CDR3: CASSHGGGTEAFF
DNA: TGTGCCAGCAGCCATGGGGGGGGCACTGAAGCTTTCTTT

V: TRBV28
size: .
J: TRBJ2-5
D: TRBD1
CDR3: CASSDGQGWQETQYF
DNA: TGTGCCAGCAGCGACGGACAGGGGTGGCAAGAGACCCAGTACTTC

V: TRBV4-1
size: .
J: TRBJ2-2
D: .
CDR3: CASSHGRDTPSWTGELFF
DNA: TGCGCCAGCAGCCATGGAAGGGACACCCCTTCCTGGACCGGGGAGCTGTTTTTT

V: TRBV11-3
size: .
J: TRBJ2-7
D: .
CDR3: CASSLPGGVGEQYF
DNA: TGTGCCAGCAGCTTGCCTGGCGGCGTTGGAGAGCAGTACTTC

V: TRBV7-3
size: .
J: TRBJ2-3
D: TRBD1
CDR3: CASSSRDRSTDTQYF
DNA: TGTGCCAGCAGCTCACGGGACAGAAGCACAGATACGCAGTATTTT

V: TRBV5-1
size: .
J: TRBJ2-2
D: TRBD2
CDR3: CASRAGGANTGELFF
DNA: TGCGCCAGCAGGGCGGGGGGAGCGAACACCGGGGAGCTGTTTTTT

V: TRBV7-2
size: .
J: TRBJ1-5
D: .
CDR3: CASSMTGNQPQHF
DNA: TGTGCCAGCAGCATGACAGGCAATCAGCCCCAGCATTTT

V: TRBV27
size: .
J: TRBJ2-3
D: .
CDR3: CASSSTSTDTQYF
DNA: TGTGCCAGCAGTTCAACTAGCACAGATACGCAGTATTTT

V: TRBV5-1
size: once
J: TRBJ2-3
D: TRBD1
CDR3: CASSPLGQGWDTQYF
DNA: TGCGCCAGCAGCCCCCTGGGACAGGGGTGGGATACGCAGTATTTT